The next 5 T cell receptor beta chains were all read from a single sample in a study of OX40 agonist ivuxolimab in advanced cancers. Assay used: immunoSEQ multiplex PCR; TCRdb lists only in-frame clones, some missing. The sample comprises 100,000 or so clones, 91% of which are singletons, and 0.7% to 0.95% rests with the top ten. The sequencing here drew on CD4+ or CD8+ T cells sorted from blood, taken in a trial of the OX40 agonist ivuxolimab. The receptor set was obtained from an adult with an advanced solid tumor such as melanoma, head and neck, liver or kidney cancer.

This clone was recorded once. This rearrangement joins TRBV6-5 to TRBJ2-2, with D possibly TRBD1 on 6 matching bases. This CDR3 has 14 amino acids. With 7 bases removed from V and 7 bases from J, the gap between germline ends came to 16 bases. Germline CDR1 is MNHEY and CDR2 is SVGAGI. The CDR3 DNA reads TGTGCCAGCACCCTCTCACAGGGAAACGGGGAGCTGTTTTTT. This sequence encodes CASTLSQGNGELFF.

The chain carries TRBV19 and TRBJ1-2; D remains ambiguous. The germline V and J ends were trimmed by 6 bases and 2 bases, with 7 bases remaining between them. There are 12 residues in the CDR3. CDR1 and CDR2 (germline): LNHDA, SQIVND (reference sequence). CDR3 region: CASRSLNYGYTF. DNA for the CDR3: TGTGCCAGTAGATCGTTGAACTATGGCTACACCTTC.

This chain joins TRBV20-1 and TRBJ2-5; D remains unclear. V was pared by 3 bases and J by 4 bases, with 6 bases between. In germline, CDR1 is DFQATT, CDR2 SNEGSKA (reference sequence). This CDR3 spans 11 amino acids. The CDR3 spells CSASFRETQYF. The CDR3 nucleotides are TGCAGTGCTAGTTTCCGAGAGACCCAGTACTTC.

V is TRBV5-1 and J is TRBJ2-5; TRBD2 agrees at 11 bases. V gave up 3 bases and J gave up 1 base; unmatched junction bases: 14. Looked up from germline, CDR1 is SGHRS and CDR2 is YFSETQ. The CDR3 is 19 amino acids. DNA of the CDR3: TGCGCCAGCAGCTCTTTTTCTACTAGCGGGAGATTAGTCCAAGAGACCCAGTACTTC. Its translation is CASSSFSTSGRLVQETQYF. The full variable domain, in which reference TRBV5-1 and TRBJ2-5 provide the parts outside the CDR3, is KAGVTQTPRYLIKTRGQQVTLSCSPISGHRSVSWYQQTPGQGLQFLFEYFSETQRNKGNFPGRFSGRQFSNSRSEMNVSTLELGDSALYLCASSSFSTSGRLVQETQYFGPGTRLLVL.

V and J are TRBV18 and TRBJ2-7; maybe TRBD2 (5 bases). Germline values: CDR1 KGHSH, CDR2 LQKENI. This CDR3 has 14 residues. Trimming shortened V by 1 base and J by 5 bases, and 12 bases separated the two germline ends. As DNA, the CDR3 is TGTGCCAGCTCACCACTTGCGAGGGCAGACGAGCAGTACTTC. Amino acids: CASSPLARADEQYF.